This T cell receptor beta chain was captured in a study of response to subunit inactivated influenza vaccine (dated by TCRdb to 2017 to 2018). Regarding the study in general: The study used deep quantitative T cell receptor repertoire profiling to track responses to a trivalent subunit inactivated influenza vaccine. General study outcomes and caveats: The authors suggested that each seasonal influenza vaccination may recruit only a limited number of new T cells.

Libraries came from RT-PCR. This sample was sequenced with an Illumina HiSeq 2500. TCRdb cleaned the public reads at Q25 with fastp, built clones with MiXCR and kept in-frame beta chains. Every entry covers one CDR3 protein and lists the most common genes and DNA from its rows. Here the sample has around 200,000 distinct CDR3 sequences; around 8.8% occur a single time. The top ten clones comprise approximately 11% of the sample. Including the terminal cysteine and phenylalanine, the CDR3 comprises 18 residues. Of the read, only the CDR3 DNA is kept; its 54 bases are in frame from base 1. Relative to germline, V is 2 bases shorter and J is 3 bases shorter, with 22 bases between their ends. For CDR1 and CDR2, the germline V gene lists SGDLS and YYNGEE. This clonotype appeared a few times. There is no known antigen for this receptor. There are no base qualities to consult, and no much larger clone falls within one base.

This chain is built from TRBV9 and TRBJ2-3; TRBD2 is perhaps the D gene, given 5 matching bases. The sample in question was non-naive T cells sorted from PBMCs, obtained on the day of vaccination. The cell subset or site label here, explained by the study, means: memory T cell fraction. The source is a middle-aged man who received an inactivated influenza vaccine. Donor details come from another sample of the same person, matched by shared clones. The DNA sequence is TGTGCCAGCAGCGTTTTCCGTGGAAGCGGCCGGTCGACAGATACGCAGTATTTT. This translates into CASSVFRGSGRSTDTQYF.